This is a list of T cell receptor beta chains from one sample in a study of blood T cell repertoires in COVID-19. Repertoires were generated with immunoSEQ multiplex PCR, while TCRdb's copy carries only in-frame clones and drops some. Of hundreds of thousands of clones detected, 70% to 90% appear once; the ten largest clones hold about 12%. The sample consisted of peripheral blood. Receptors were obtained from a woman aged 18-30 years who had recovered from COVID-19. Each CDR3 is given with its conserved first and last residue. Fields, in order: D gene, clone size, J gene, V gene, CDR3 protein, CDR3 DNA. The D gene is left open where the match is weak. Clone size, where shown, is once, few, many, or a class for clones that have expanded.

>TRBD2|-|TRBJ2-7|TRBV4-1
CASSHFPSGIYEQYF
TGCGCCAGCAGCCACTTTCCTAGCGGGATTTACGAGCAGTACTTC
>-|-|TRBJ1-6|TRBV4-3
CASSPTSGSPLHF
TGCGCCAGCAGCCCGACAAGCGGGTCACCCCTCCACTTT
>-|-|TRBJ2-3|TRBV30
CAWTQKADTQYF
TGTGCCTGGACACAGAAAGCAGATACGCAGTATTTT
>TRBD2|-|TRBJ2-5|TRBV13
CASRRWTSRQETQYF
TGTGCCAGCAGAAGGTGGACTAGCAGACAAGAGACCCAGTACTTC
>-|-|TRBJ2-2|TRBV5-1
CASSPGHNTGELFF
TGCGCCAGCAGCCCGGGACACAACACCGGGGAGCTGTTTTTT
>TRBD2|-|TRBJ2-7|TRBV5-1
CASSMIPLAGGSYEQYF
TGCGCCAGCAGCATGATCCCCCTAGCGGGAGGGTCCTACGAGCAGTACTTC
>TRBD1|-|TRBJ2-7|TRBV14
CASSQGGTGLIYEQYF
TGTGCCAGCAGCCAAGGGGGGACAGGGCTTATTTACGAGCAGTACTTC
>TRBD1|-|TRBJ1-2|TRBV4-3
CASSQVGQVNYGYTF
TGCGCCAGCAGCCAAGTGGGACAGGTTAACTATGGCTACACCTTC
>-|-|TRBJ1-2|TRBV6-5
CASRRMAEGVATF
TGTGCCAGCAGGAGAATGGCAGAGGGAGTAGCCACCTTC
>TRBD1|-|TRBJ2-6|TRBV6-4
CASSPTGDGANVLTF
TGTGCCAGCAGCCCAACAGGGGATGGGGCCAACGTCCTGACTTTC
>TRBD1|-|TRBJ2-3|TRBV3-1/TRBV3-2
CASGDRGGEDTQYF
TGTGCCAGCGGGGACAGGGGCGGGGAAGATACGCAGTATTTT
>-|few|TRBJ2-2|TRBV10-3
CAIRLSGELFF
TGTGCCATCAGGCTTAGTGGGGAGCTGTTTTTT
>TRBD1|-|TRBJ1-5|TRBV13
CASSQGGSHSNQPQHF
TGTGCCAGCAGCCAAGGGGGCAGTCATAGCAATCAGCCCCAGCATTTT
>TRBD2|-|TRBJ2-1|TRBV24-1
CATSDLRAGGRNEQFF
TGTGCCACCAGTGATTTGCGAGCGGGAGGGAGGAATGAGCAGTTCTTC
>-|-|TRBJ2-1|TRBV7-7
CASSLDWYNEQFF
TGTGCCAGCAGCTTAGACTGGTACAATGAGCAGTTCTTC
>-|-|TRBJ1-2|TRBV7-8
CASSLAVRGGGYTF
TGTGCCAGCAGCTTAGCGGTCAGGGGCGGTGGCTACACCTTC
>TRBD1|-|TRBJ2-1|TRBV27
CASSLSTTGDGSNEQFF
TGTGCCAGCAGTTTATCAACGACAGGGGATGGGAGCAATGAGCAGTTCTTC
>-|once|TRBJ2-1|TRBV6-5
CASSNVLNNEQFF
TGTGCCAGCAGCAACGTACTAAACAATGAGCAGTTCTTC
>-|once|TRBJ2-7|TRBV5-8
CASSLGGYEQYF
TGTGCCAGCAGCTTGGGCGGGTACGAGCAGTACTTC
>TRBD2|-|TRBJ2-3|TRBV7-3
CATWELAGVGPSTDTQYF
TGTGCCACATGGGAGCTAGCGGGAGTTGGGCCTAGCACAGATACGCAGTATTTT
>TRBD2|-|TRBJ2-1|TRBV29-1
CSSLGTSGYNEQFF
TGCAGCTCACTAGGGACTAGCGGATACAATGAGCAGTTCTTC
>-|-|TRBJ1-1|TRBV29-1
CSVETQGKFTEAFF
TGCAGCGTTGAGACCCAGGGAAAGTTTACTGAAGCTTTCTTT
>TRBD1|-|TRBJ2-7|TRBV15
CATSSDRVGGQYF
TGTGCCACCAGCAGCGACAGGGTCGGAGGGCAGTACTTC
>-|-|TRBJ1-5|TRBV7-2
CASSYTAGYSNQPQHF
TGTGCCAGCAGTTACACCGCAGGGTATAGCAATCAGCCCCAGCATTTT
>-|-|TRBJ2-1|TRBV3-1/TRBV3-2
CASSQDQLAFLYNEQFF
TGTGCCAGCAGCCAAGATCAACTAGCTTTCCTCTACAATGAGCAGTTCTTC
>-|-|TRBJ1-1|TRBV7-9
CASSYLGVLAEAFF
TGTGCCAGCAGCTACCTCGGGGTTTTGGCTGAAGCTTTCTTT
>TRBD2|-|TRBJ2-5|TRBV19
CASSGLAGGLQTQYF
TGTGCCAGTAGTGGACTAGCGGGAGGGCTTCAGACCCAGTACTTC
>-|-|TRBJ1-2|TRBV18
CASSPLTGHYGYTF
TGTGCCAGCTCACCTCTCACCGGTCACTATGGCTACACCTTC
>-|-|TRBJ2-3|TRBV29-1
CSVAATPSTDTQYF
TGCAGCGTTGCCGCCACTCCTAGCACAGATACGCAGTATTTT
>TRBD2|-|TRBJ2-5|TRBV5-6
CASSLRTSGSWRETQYF
TGTGCCAGCAGCTTAAGGACTAGCGGGAGTTGGAGAGAGACCCAGTACTTC
>-|-|TRBJ1-5|TRBV4-2
CASSQEVGVSWNQPQHF
TGTGCCAGCAGCCAAGAGGTCGGGGTCAGTTGGAATCAGCCCCAGCATTTT
>-|-|TRBJ1-2|TRBV20-1
CSASRGNYGYTF
TGCAGTGCTAGTAGGGGTAACTATGGCTACACCTTC
>TRBD1|-|TRBJ1-1|TRBV19
CASHDRGMNTEAFF
TGTGCCAGTCATGACAGGGGCATGAACACTGAAGCTTTCTTT
>TRBD1|-|TRBJ1-4|TRBV5-1
CASTGQGYEKLFF
TGCGCCAGCACGGGACAGGGCTATGAAAAACTGTTTTTT
>-|-|TRBJ2-6|TRBV24-1
CATSEITGSVLTF
TGTGCCACCAGTGAAATAACAGGGAGCGTCCTGACTTTC
>TRBD2|once|TRBJ2-1|TRBV24-1
CATSDFVAGLDEQFF
TGTGCCACCAGTGATTTTGTAGCGGGACTGGATGAGCAGTTCTTC
>-|-|TRBJ1-5|TRBV6-1
CASSEASGGRDQPQHF
TGTGCCAGCAGTGAAGCTTCGGGGGGCCGGGATCAGCCCCAGCATTTT
>-|-|TRBJ1-1|TRBV4-1
CASSQPWTAMNTEAFF
TGCGCCAGCAGCCAGCCCTGGACAGCTATGAACACTGAAGCTTTCTTT
>-|-|TRBJ1-2|TRBV10-3
CAITGASNYGYTF
TGTGCCATCACAGGGGCCTCTAACTATGGCTACACCTTC
>-|-|TRBJ2-5|TRBV25-1
CASSAQTSPKETQYF
TGTGCCAGCAGTGCCCAGACTAGTCCCAAAGAGACCCAGTACTTC
>TRBD1|-|TRBJ1-2|TRBV5-6
CASSDLRQGGYGYTF
TGTGCCAGCAGCGATCTCCGACAGGGGGGCTATGGCTACACCTTC
>TRBD1|-|TRBJ2-2|TRBV7-3
CASSWDRNTGELFF
TGTGCCAGCAGCTGGGACAGGAACACCGGGGAGCTGTTTTTT
>TRBD1|-|TRBJ2-3|TRBV5-6
CASSAGTGWADTQYF
TGTGCCAGCAGTGCCGGGACAGGGTGGGCAGATACGCAGTATTTT
>-|-|TRBJ2-3|TRBV6-5
CASSQARMSRDTQYF
TGTGCCAGCAGCCAGGCCCGGATGAGCCGAGATACGCAGTATTTT
>-|-|TRBJ2-4|TRBV6-5
CASKFGGAKNIQYF
TGTGCCAGCAAATTTGGGGGGGCCAAAAACATTCAGTACTTC
>-|-|TRBJ1-2|TRBV13
CASSQGSSLIDGGYTF
TGTGCCAGCAGCCAGGGGTCTAGTCTCATCGACGGTGGCTACACCTTC
>-|-|TRBJ1-6|TRBV5-4
CASSSLGSGNSPLHF
TGTGCCAGCAGCTCCCTCGGGAGCGGTAATTCACCCCTCCACTTT
>-|-|TRBJ2-5|TRBV9
CASSVGAETQYF
TGTGCCAGCAGCGTAGGGGCAGAGACCCAGTACTTC
>TRBD1|-|TRBJ1-1|TRBV4-1
CASSHGQGNTEAFF
TGCGCCAGCAGCCACGGACAGGGGAACACTGAAGCTTTCTTT
>-|-|TRBJ1-6|TRBV7-2
CASSARQAPGTLHF
TGTGCCAGCAGCGCCCGACAGGCCCCCGGAACCCTCCACTTT
>TRBD1|-|TRBJ1-2|TRBV6-5
CASASGTGYGYTF
TGTGCCAGCGCTTCCGGGACAGGCTATGGCTACACCTTC
>-|-|TRBJ1-5|TRBV9
CASSVGGGGNQPQHF
TGTGCCAGCAGCGTCGGGGGAGGGGGCAATCAGCCCCAGCATTTT
>-|-|TRBJ2-7|TRBV6-2/TRBV6-3
CASSYPPSASSYEQYF
TGTGCCAGCAGTTACCCCCCTAGCGCGAGCTCCTACGAGCAGTACTTC
>TRBD2|-|TRBJ2-7|TRBV5-1
CASSSTTGGEQYF
TGCGCCAGCAGCTCGACAACGGGGGGCGAGCAGTACTTC
>-|-|TRBJ2-7|TRBV13
CASSPTPAYEQYF
TGTGCCAGCAGCCCGACACCAGCCTACGAGCAGTACTTC
>-|once|TRBJ2-7|TRBV6-2/TRBV6-3
CASSVDRTYEQYF
TGTGCCAGCAGTGTGGACAGAACCTACGAGCAGTACTTC
>TRBD2|-|TRBJ2-5|TRBV11-3
CASSPRAGVMETQYF
TGTGCCAGCAGCCCGAGAGCGGGAGTTATGGAGACCCAGTACTTC
>-|-|TRBJ1-3|TRBV6-5
CASSYSTSGNTIYF
TGTGCCAGCAGTTACTCGACATCTGGAAACACCATATATTTT
>TRBD1|-|TRBJ2-2|TRBV18
CASSAQGANTGELFF
TGTGCCAGCTCAGCCCAGGGGGCGAACACCGGGGAGCTGTTTTTT